The 8 T cell receptor beta chains presented below share a single source sample, sequenced in a study of sequential checkpoint blockade in melanoma. The treatment here: randomized to nivolumab then ipilimumab (arm A) or the reverse (arm B). The table came from immunoSEQ multiplex PCR; TCRdb's copy has only in-frame clones and leaves some out. Among over 10,000 clones listed, roughly two thirds were seen once. The sequencing here drew on CD8+ T cells sorted from blood (inferred from file names), taken from a patient given nivolumab and ipilimumab in sequence. These receptors originate from a human donor with melanoma.

The chain joins TRBV4-2 to TRBJ1-5; maybe TRBD1 (6 bases). V shed 0 bases and J shed 7 bases, with 10 bases lying between them. This CDR3 has 14 amino acids. The germline V gene has CDR1 LGHNA and CDR2 YNFKEQ. The CDR3 nucleotides read TGTGCCAGCAGCCAAGAAGGGGGGGAACAGCCCCAGCATTTT. It is translated as CASSQEGGEQPQHF.

J is TRBJ2-1 and V is TRBV2; the match to TRBD1 covers 7 bases. The J segment lost 6 bases and the V segment lost 1 base, leaving 6 bases of the junction unmatched. Germline loops: CDR1 SNHLY, CDR2 FYNNEI. This CDR3 contains 15 residues. The CDR3 here is CASSEGQGYSNEQFF. The CDR3 DNA reads TGTGCCAGCAGTGAAGGACAGGGTTATTCCAATGAGCAGTTCTTC.

This clone has more than one count but fewer than ten. CDR3 sequence reads: CASSLGQNSGNTIYF. CDR3 sequence (DNA): TGCGCCAGCAGCTTAGGACAGAACTCTGGAAACACCATATATTTT. The rearrangement links TRBV5-1 to TRBJ1-3; D may be TRBD1 (6 bases). CDR1 is SGHRS and CDR2 is YFSETQ in the germline V gene. The CDR3 contains 15 residues. Trimming took 2 bases from V and 0 from J, leaving 9 bases between them.

This clone appeared a few times. The chain carries TRBV4-3 and TRBJ2-5; tentative D call: TRBD2 (7 bases). This CDR3 has 15 residues. The V gene lost 0 bases and the J gene lost 5 bases, with 13 bases spanning the gap. Germline CDR1 reads LGHNA; CDR2 reads YSLEER. CDR3 region: CASSQDWGGGETQYF. The CDR3 nucleotides read TGCGCCAGCAGCCAAGATTGGGGGGGCGGGGAGACCCAGTACTTC.

The J gene is TRBJ2-7, the V gene TRBV5-1; D remains ambiguous. This CDR3 is 14 amino acids long. Germline lookup yields CDR1 SGHRS and CDR2 YFSETQ. Trimming left V 3 bases short and J 2 bases short, with 12 bases between. The CDR3 is CASSSDWIPYEQYF. CDR3 sequence (DNA): TGCGCCAGCAGCTCCGACTGGATTCCCTACGAGCAGTACTTC.

J is TRBJ1-1 and V is TRBV13; D remains unclear. Trimming removed 5 bases at V and 3 bases at J, with 22 bases between. The CDR3 sequence is 17 residues long. CDR1 PRHDT and CDR2 FYEKMQ come from the germline V gene (reference sequence). CDR3 region: CASSPGRALTWDTEAFF. CDR3 in DNA: TGTGCCAGCAGCCCAGGAAGAGCCCTTACCTGGGACACTGAAGCTTTCTTT.

CDR3 region: CASASTGLDGYTF. The CDR3 DNA follows: TGTGCCAGCGCGTCGACAGGGTTGGATGGCTACACCTTC. The chain couples TRBV6-5 to TRBJ1-2, with 7 bases fitting TRBD1. The germline CDR1 and CDR2 sequences are MNHEY and SVGAGI. The CDR3 contains 13 residues. Trimming at V came to 8 bases and at J to 6 bases, leaving 9 bases not matched to a gene.

This clone came up a few times. This chain connects TRBV27 to TRBJ2-3; TRBD2 agrees at 13 bases. This CDR3 region has 16 residues. CDR1 and CDR2 (germline): MNHEY, SMNVEV (reference sequence). Trimming cost V 4 bases and J 5 bases; bases outside gene matches: 6. DNA of the CDR3: TGTGCCAGCAGTTCCTGGACTAGCGGGAGTGGAGATACGCAGTATTTT. This translates into CASSSWTSGSGDTQYF.